Below, one TCR beta chain is given with its context. No antigen is known for it. Measured with immunoSEQ multiplex PCR; TCRdb has only the in-frame clones, and not every one. Here the sample spans nearly 100,000 clones, over 80% being singletons. This record belongs to a study of PD-1 blockade in classical Hodgkin lymphoma. General study findings and limits: Reports indicated that newly diagnosed patients had lower baseline TCR diversity than healthy donors did.

Between the trimmed V and J ends, which lost 5 bases and 1 base, there was a span of 16 bases. From germline, CDR1 is SGHRS and CDR2 YFSETQ. CDR3 length: 15 residues. Every single patient, without exception, relapsed after autologous stem cell transplantation, and brentuximab vedotin exposure varied. This sample comprised peripheral blood mononuclear cells (PBMCs), obtained at baseline. The gene calls are TRBV5-1 and TRBJ2-7, with unresolved D. The clonotype comes from a human donor with classical Hodgkin lymphoma. Written as DNA, the CDR3 is TGCGCCAGCAGATTTTCGATCGACACGTCCTACGAGCAGTACTTC. Amino acid sequence: CASRFSIDTSYEQYF. The full variable domain, rest sourced from reference TRBV5-1 and TRBJ2-7, is KAGVTQTPRYLIKTRGQQVTLSCSPISGHRSVSWYQQTPGQGLQFLFEYFSETQRNKGNFPGRFSGRQFSNSRSEMNVSTLELGDSALYLCASRFSIDTSYEQYFGPGTRLTVT.